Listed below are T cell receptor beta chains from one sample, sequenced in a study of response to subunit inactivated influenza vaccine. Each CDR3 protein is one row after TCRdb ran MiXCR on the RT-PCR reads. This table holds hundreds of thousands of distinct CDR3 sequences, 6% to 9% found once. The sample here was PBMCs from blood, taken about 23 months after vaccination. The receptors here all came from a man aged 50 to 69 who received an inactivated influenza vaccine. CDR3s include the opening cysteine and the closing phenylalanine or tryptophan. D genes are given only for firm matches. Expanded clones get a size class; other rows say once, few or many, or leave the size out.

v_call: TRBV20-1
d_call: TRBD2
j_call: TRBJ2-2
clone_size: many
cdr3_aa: CSAIAGGNTGELFF
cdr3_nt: TGCAGTGCTATAGCGGGAGGGAACACCGGGGAGCTGTTTTTT

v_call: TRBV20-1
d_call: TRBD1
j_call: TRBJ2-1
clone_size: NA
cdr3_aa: CSARDVKGQGYEQFF
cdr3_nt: TGCAGTGCTAGAGATGTAAAGGGACAGGGTTATGAGCAGTTCTTC

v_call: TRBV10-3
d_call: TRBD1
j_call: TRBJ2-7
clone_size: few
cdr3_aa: CAIRPGQGYEQYF
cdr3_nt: TGTGCCATCAGACCGGGACAGGGGTACGAGCAGTACTTC

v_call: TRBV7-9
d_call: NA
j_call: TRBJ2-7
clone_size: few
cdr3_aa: CASSPVNSPRAYEQYF
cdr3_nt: TGTGCCAGCAGCCCCGTAAACAGCCCGAGGGCCTACGAGCAGTACTTC

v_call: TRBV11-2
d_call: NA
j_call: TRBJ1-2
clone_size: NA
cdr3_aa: CASSRDGQYGYTF
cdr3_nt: TGTGCCAGCAGCCGGGACGGACAATATGGCTACACCTTC

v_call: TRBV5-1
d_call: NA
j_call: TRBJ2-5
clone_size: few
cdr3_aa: CASSPGHGKAAQYF
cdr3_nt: TGCGCCAGCAGCCCGGGACACGGAAAAGCGGCCCAGTACTTC

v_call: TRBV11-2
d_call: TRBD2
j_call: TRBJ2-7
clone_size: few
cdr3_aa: CASSKAGTSGSYEQYF
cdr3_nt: TGTGCCAGCAGCAAGGCCGGGACTAGCGGCTCCTACGAGCAGTACTTC

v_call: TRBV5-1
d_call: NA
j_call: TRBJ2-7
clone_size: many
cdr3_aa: CASSPRDPSGEQYF
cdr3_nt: TGCGCCAGCAGCCCCCGGGACCCGTCGGGCGAGCAGTACTTC

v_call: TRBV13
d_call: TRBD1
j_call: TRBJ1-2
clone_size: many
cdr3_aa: CASSTWTGGGYGYTF
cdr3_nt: TGTGCCAGCAGCACGTGGACAGGGGGTGGCTATGGCTACACCTTC

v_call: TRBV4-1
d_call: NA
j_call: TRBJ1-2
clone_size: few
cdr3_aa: CASTPGPGGYGYTF
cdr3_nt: TGCGCCAGCACCCCCGGTCCAGGCGGGTATGGCTACACCTTC

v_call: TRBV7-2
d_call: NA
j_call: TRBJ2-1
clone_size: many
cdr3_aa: CASSFDFMSSYNEQFF
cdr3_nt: TGTGCCAGCAGCTTTGACTTCATGAGCTCCTACAATGAGCAGTTCTTC

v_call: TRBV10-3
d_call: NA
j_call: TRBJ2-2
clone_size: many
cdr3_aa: CAIRVTGELFF
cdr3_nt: TGTGCCATTAGGGTCACCGGGGAGCTGTTTTTT

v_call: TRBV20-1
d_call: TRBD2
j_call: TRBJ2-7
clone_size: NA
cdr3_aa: CSAQEALAGGGDEQYF
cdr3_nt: TGCAGTGCCCAGGAGGCGCTAGCGGGAGGAGGTGACGAGCAGTACTTC

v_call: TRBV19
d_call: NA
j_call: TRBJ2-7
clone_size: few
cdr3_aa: CASNTGPAGEQYF
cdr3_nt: TGTGCCAGTAATACCGGGCCAGCCGGCGAGCAGTACTTC

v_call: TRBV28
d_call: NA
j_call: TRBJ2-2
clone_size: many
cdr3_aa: CASSSLERGGGELFF
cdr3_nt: TGTGCCAGCAGTTCACTGGAGAGGGGAGGTGGGGAGCTGTTTTTT

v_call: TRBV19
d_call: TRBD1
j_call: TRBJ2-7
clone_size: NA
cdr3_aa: CDYRDRVNEQYF
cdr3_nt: TGTGACTACCGGGACAGGGTTAACGAGCAGTACTTC

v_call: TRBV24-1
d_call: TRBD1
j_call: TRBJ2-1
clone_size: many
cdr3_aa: CATSEAGQGSYNEQFF
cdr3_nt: TGTGCCACCAGTGAGGCAGGACAGGGGTCCTACAATGAGCAGTTCTTC

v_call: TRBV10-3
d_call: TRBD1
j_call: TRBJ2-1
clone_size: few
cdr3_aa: CAIGTGAYDEQFF
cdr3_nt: TGTGCCATCGGAACAGGGGCGTACGATGAGCAGTTCTTC

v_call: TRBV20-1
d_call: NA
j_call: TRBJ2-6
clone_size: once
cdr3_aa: CRAFGDTSSGANVLTF
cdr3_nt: TGCAGAGCTTTCGGGGATACGAGCTCTGGGGCCAACGTCCTGACTTTC

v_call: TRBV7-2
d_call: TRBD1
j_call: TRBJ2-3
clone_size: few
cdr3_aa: CASSLVPVGQGAKDTQYF
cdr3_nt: TGTGCCAGCAGCTTAGTGCCGGTAGGACAGGGGGCGAAAGATACGCAGTATTTT

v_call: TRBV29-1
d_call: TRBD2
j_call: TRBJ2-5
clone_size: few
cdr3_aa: CSGTGTSGRAWETQYF
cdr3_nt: TGCAGCGGCACCGGGACTAGCGGGAGGGCCTGGGAGACCCAGTACTTC

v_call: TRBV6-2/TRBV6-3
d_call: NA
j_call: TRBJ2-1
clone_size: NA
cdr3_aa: CASSSRGTLINEQFF
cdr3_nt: TGTGCCAGCAGTTCGAGGGGGACGCTTATCAATGAGCAGTTCTTC

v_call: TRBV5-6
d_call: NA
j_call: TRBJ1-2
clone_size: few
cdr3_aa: CASSLSSGYGYTF
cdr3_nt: TGTGCCAGCAGCTTGTCGTCCGGCTATGGCTACACCTTC

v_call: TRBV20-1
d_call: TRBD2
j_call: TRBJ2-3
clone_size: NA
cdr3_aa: CSARASGGEYHTDTQYF
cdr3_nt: TGCAGTGCTAGGGCTAGCGGGGGGGAATATCACACAGATACGCAGTATTTT

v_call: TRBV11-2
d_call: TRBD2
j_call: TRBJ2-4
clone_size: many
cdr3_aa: CASSSWRGKNIQYF
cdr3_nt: TGTGCCAGCAGCTCTTGGCGGGGGAAAAACATTCAGTACTTC

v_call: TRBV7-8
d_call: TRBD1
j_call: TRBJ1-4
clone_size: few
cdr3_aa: CASSLVRDRDYEKLFF
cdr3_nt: TGTGCCAGCAGCTTAGTGCGTGACAGGGATTATGAAAAACTGTTTTTT

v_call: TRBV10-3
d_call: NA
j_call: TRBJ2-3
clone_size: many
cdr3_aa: CAIRTMGTDTQYF
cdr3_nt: TGTGCCATCAGGACCATGGGAACAGATACGCAGTATTTT

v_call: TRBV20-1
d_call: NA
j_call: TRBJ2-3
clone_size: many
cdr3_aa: CSALADNSVTDTQYF
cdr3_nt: TGCAGTGCTTTAGCCGATAACTCAGTAACAGATACGCAGTATTTT

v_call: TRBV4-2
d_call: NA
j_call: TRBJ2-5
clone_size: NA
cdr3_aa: CASSQDLTFQETQYF
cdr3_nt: TGTGCCAGCAGCCAAGATTTAACATTCCAAGAGACCCAGTACTTC

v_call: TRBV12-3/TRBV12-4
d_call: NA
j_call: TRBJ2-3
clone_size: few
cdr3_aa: CATIGTSGRRDTQYF
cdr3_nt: TGTGCCACCATTGGGACTTCCGGGAGACGAGATACGCAGTATTTT

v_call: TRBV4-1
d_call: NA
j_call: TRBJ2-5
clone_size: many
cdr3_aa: CASSQEVQETQYF
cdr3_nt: TGCGCCAGCAGCCAAGAAGTGCAAGAGACCCAGTACTTC

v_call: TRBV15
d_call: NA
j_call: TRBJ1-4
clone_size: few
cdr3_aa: CATSRGWGHGEAF
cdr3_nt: TGTGCCACCAGCAGAGGGTGGGGACATGGGGAAGCTTTT

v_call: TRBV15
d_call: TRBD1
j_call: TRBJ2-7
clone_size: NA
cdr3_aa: CATSLTGSNEQYF
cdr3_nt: TGTGCCACCAGCCTGACAGGGTCCAACGAGCAGTACTTC

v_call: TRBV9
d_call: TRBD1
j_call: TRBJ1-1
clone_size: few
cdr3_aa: CASNPLGQLNTEAFF
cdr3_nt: TGTGCCAGCAACCCCCTGGGACAGCTGAACACTGAAGCTTTCTTT

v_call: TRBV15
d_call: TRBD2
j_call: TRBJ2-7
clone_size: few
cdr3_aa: CATSSTLGTSGGEQYF
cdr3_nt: TGTGCCACCAGCAGTACCCTAGGGACTAGCGGGGGCGAGCAGTACTTC

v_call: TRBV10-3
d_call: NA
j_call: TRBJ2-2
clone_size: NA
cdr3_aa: CAISEEGPTNTGELFF
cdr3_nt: TGTGCCATCAGTGAGGAGGGCCCTACGAACACCGGGGAGCTGTTTTTT

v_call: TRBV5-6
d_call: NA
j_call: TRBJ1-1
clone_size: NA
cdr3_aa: CASSTVGKAFF
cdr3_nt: TGTGCCAGCAGCACGGTGGGTAAGGCTTTCTTT